Below, one T cell receptor (beta chain) is given with its context. Its antigen is unidentified. The V end lost 2 bases, the J end lost 0 bases, and 10 bases lay between the germline ends. The germline V gene has CDR1 SGHTS and CDR2 YDEGEE. This CDR3 region has 15 residues. This specimen belongs to a study of cytomegalovirus exposure and HLA in healthy donors. Study-level points and caveats: In a later analysis, at a false discovery rate of 0.05, 16,951 TCR beta sequences matched HLA alleles.

With 60 Vbeta and 13 Jbeta primers, the PCR was carried out. Some clones are missing from TCRdb's copy, which holds only in-frame ones; the method was immunoSEQ multiplex PCR. The sample consists of 100,000 to 150,000 clones, about 83% of them appearing once. The sequence was collected from a girl aged 2 to 9 in good health and CMV-seronegative. Sequencing was performed on PBMCs. The rearrangement joins TRBV5-8 to TRBJ2-3; no reliable D call. In DNA form, the CDR3 reads TGTGCCAGCAGCTTAGGAGACCTTAGCACAGATACGCAGTATTTT. Translated: CASSLGDLSTDTQYF.